Listed here are 15 T cell receptor beta chains from one sample, sequenced in a study of naive CD8 T cells in extremely preterm neonates. Libraries were prepared by immunoSEQ multiplex PCR; TCRdb keeps only in-frame clonotypes and omits some of them. The data contain several thousand clones, 95% to 98% of them singletons. Sequences were obtained from naive CD8+ T cells from blood. The source of these receptors is a human donor in good health.

The rearrangement uses TRBV30 and TRBJ2-7; D might be TRBD1 (5 bases). This CDR3 is 11 amino acids long. With 2 bases removed from V and 5 bases from J, the gap between germline ends came to 7 bases. Germline-derived CDR1 and CDR2 are GTSNPN and SVGIG (reference sequence). For the CDR3, the DNA is TGTGCCTGGAGTCCAGGGCACGAGCAGTACTTC. Translated: CAWSPGHEQYF.

The chain carries TRBV28 and TRBJ2-5; 7 nucleotides agree with TRBD1. With V trimmed by 5 bases and J by 3 bases, 3 bases remained unmatched. Germline assignment: CDR1 MDHEN and CDR2 SYDVKM. CDR3 size: 13 residues. This CDR3 reads CASSQDREETQYF. CDR3 nucleotide sequence: TGTGCCAGCAGTCAAGACAGGGAAGAGACCCAGTACTTC.

V usage is TRBV13 and J usage is TRBJ2-1; possibly TRBD2 for D (6 bases). V was cut by 8 bases and J by 1 base, with 18 bases left in between. This CDR3 is built from 16 residues. Germline V gives CDR1 PRHDT, CDR2 FYEKMQ (reference sequence). The CDR3 DNA is TGTGCCAGCGGCGCCGGGAGAATAGGTTCCTACAATGAGCAGTTCTTC. It is translated as CASGAGRIGSYNEQFF.

The CDR3 DNA sequence: TGTGCCACCAGTCCAGCGGGATTCGGTGAGCAGTTCTTC. Translating gives CATSPAGFGEQFF. The chain links TRBV15 to TRBJ2-1, with 7 nucleotides matching TRBD2. This CDR3 comprises 13 residues. The V gene's germline CDR1 is LNHNV and CDR2 YYDKDF (reference sequence). J lost 9 bases, V lost 6 bases, and 8 bases had no gene match.

The genes are TRBV29-1 and TRBJ2-2, with TRBD2 matching over 8 bases. The germline CDR1 and CDR2 sequences are SQVTM and ANQGSEA. The CDR3 sequence is 17 residues long. Unmatched junction bases numbered 15, after V lost 6 bases and J lost 3 bases. CDR3 sequence: CSVLVAGAGVDTGELFF. In DNA, the CDR3 is TGCAGCGTCCTTGTGGCGGGAGCGGGAGTTGACACCGGGGAGCTGTTTTTT.

The chain uses TRBV28 and TRBJ2-5; no definite D call. The CDR3 runs 14 residues. Germline lookup yields CDR1 MDHEN and CDR2 SYDVKM. The V gene lost 7 bases and the J gene lost 0 bases, with 12 bases spanning the gap. This CDR3 is CASKTFLYQETQYF. CDR3 DNA sequence: TGTGCCAGCAAAACATTCTTGTACCAAGAGACCCAGTACTTC.

The chain links TRBV10-3 to TRBJ2-7; maybe TRBD2 (5 bases). Trimming took off 3 bases at V and 6 bases at J, with 6 bases between the two ends. This CDR3 region has 11 residues. The germline CDR1 and CDR2 sequences are ENHRY and SYGVKD. The CDR3 DNA follows: TGTGCCATCAGTGATCGGGGCGAGCAGTACTTC. This sequence encodes CAISDRGEQYF.

This chain joins TRBV4-2 and TRBJ2-1, with 8 bases matching TRBD2. Germline loops: CDR1 LGHNA, CDR2 YNFKEQ. Trimming at V came to 4 bases and at J to 7 bases, leaving 9 bases not matched to a gene. The CDR3 runs to 15 residues. DNA for the CDR3: TGTGCCAGCAGCCGACCGGGACTAGAATGGAATGAGCAGTTCTTC. This encodes CASSRPGLEWNEQFF.

The chain couples TRBV29-1 to TRBJ1-4; no clear D gene. V shed 1 base and J shed 4 bases, with 13 bases lying between them. In germline, CDR1 is SQVTM, CDR2 ANQGSEA. The CDR3 totals 15 residues. The CDR3 DNA follows: TGCAGCGTTGAAGGTCTTGGCGGGTTTAATGAAAAACTGTTTTTT. Encoded protein: CSVEGLGGFNEKLFF.

This chain's CDR3 is CASKPSRGLIDEQYF. The CDR3 DNA follows: TGTGCCAGCAAGCCCTCCAGGGGGCTAATCGACGAGCAGTACTTC. The rearrangement links TRBV27 to TRBJ2-7, with 8 bases aligning to TRBD1. The CDR3 runs to 15 residues. Germline CDR1 reads MNHEY; CDR2 reads SMNVEV (reference sequence). With 7 bases clipped from V and 5 bases from J, the junction kept 13 bases outside the gene matches.

This clone came up once. The chain has TRBV19 and TRBJ2-7; 9 positions agree with TRBD2. This CDR3 has 16 residues. The V gene's germline CDR1 is LNHDA and CDR2 SQIVND (reference sequence). Trimming cost V 3 bases and J 1 base; bases outside gene matches: 7. The CDR3 DNA is TGTGCCAGTAGTATTCTTAGCGGGAGCCGGTCCTACGAGCAGTACTTC. This sequence encodes CASSILSGSRSYEQYF.

DNA of the CDR3: TGTGCCAGCAGGGCAAGGGACTTCCACGAGCAGTACTTC. It yields the protein CASRARDFHEQYF. The V call is TRBV28, the J call TRBJ2-7; D might be TRBD2 (6 bases). Trimming cost V 6 bases and J 5 bases, with 14 bases left between them. Looked up from germline, CDR1 is MDHEN and CDR2 is SYDVKM. This CDR3 spans 13 amino acids.

The chain joins TRBV5-1 to TRBJ2-3; TRBD2 matches at 7 bases. V shed 3 bases, J shed 2 bases, and the junction held 9 bases outside the gene matches. Germline assignment: CDR1 SGHRS and CDR2 YFSETQ. CDR3 length equals 16 residues. CDR3 protein: CASSWTEGLPTDTQYF. The CDR3, as DNA: TGCGCCAGCAGCTGGACTGAGGGACTACCCACAGATACGCAGTATTTT.

This chain links TRBV27 with TRBJ2-1; 10 bases align to TRBD2. The CDR3 loop spans 15 amino acids. J was trimmed by 8 bases and V by 1 base; bases with no gene match: 5. Germline V gene sequence: CDR1 MNHEY, CDR2 SMNVEV (reference sequence). The CDR3 is CASSLFLAGVDEQFF. The CDR3 DNA reads TGTGCCAGCAGTTTATTTCTAGCGGGAGTGGATGAGCAGTTCTTC.

The J gene is TRBJ2-2, the V gene TRBV27; D might be TRBD2 (5 bases). The germline V and J ends were trimmed by 6 bases and 6 bases, with 14 bases remaining between them. CDR3 length equals 14 residues. Germline assignment: CDR1 MNHEY and CDR2 SMNVEV (reference sequence). The DNA of the CDR3 is TGTGCCAGCAGCCCCTCTAGAGGGCCCGGGGAGCTGTTTTTT. Its translation: CASSPSRGPGELFF.